This passage covers 6 T cell receptor beta chains from one sample sequenced in a study of T cell changes during pregnancy in multiple sclerosis. Libraries were prepared by immunoSEQ multiplex PCR; TCRdb keeps only in-frame clonotypes and omits some of them. The data show tens of thousands of clones, approximately 92% seen once. Sequenced here: CD8+ T cells from peripheral blood mononuclear cells, sampled in the third trimester of pregnancy. The receptor source for this set is a female donor in good health, enrolled as a control in a pregnancy study.

J is TRBJ1-5 and V is TRBV5-1, with D perhaps matching TRBD1 (6 bases). V was trimmed by 0 bases and J by 1 base, leaving 11 bases between them. The length of the CDR3 is 16 residues. The germline gives CDR1 SGHRS, CDR2 YFSETQ. CDR3 DNA sequence: TGCGCCAGCAGCTTGGGCGGGGGGCCGAGCAATCAGCCCCAGCATTTT. Translation gives CASSLGGGPSNQPQHF.

This clone has a single count. Sequence at one end of the junction differs from germline and may be a read error. The chain links TRBV7-7 to TRBJ2-5; 7 positions match TRBD2. The germline V gene has CDR1 SSHAT and CDR2 FNYEAQ (reference sequence). The CDR3 extends over 14 amino acids. CDR3 bases: TGTGCTAGCAGCTTAGGAGGGACTAAAGAGACCCAGTACTTC. Translating gives CASSLGGTKETQYF.

This clone was found once. The CDR3 sequence: CASSQSLSRTSVDEQYF. The CDR3 nucleotides are TGCGCCAGCAGCCAATCGTTAAGTCGGACTAGCGTCGACGAGCAGTACTTC. The rearrangement joins TRBV4-1 to TRBJ2-7; 9 bases match TRBD2. The trim removed 2 bases at V and 5 bases at J, leaving 13 bases unmatched. The germline CDR1 and CDR2 sequences are MGHRA and YSYEKL. The CDR3 extends over 17 amino acids.

CDR3 region: CAGAGVDYGYTF. The DNA for the CDR3 is TGCGCTGGGGCAGGGGTAGACTATGGCTACACCTTC. This sequence joins TRBV29-1 and TRBJ1-2; the D gene is possibly TRBD1 (6 bases). Germline CDR1 SQVTM, CDR2 ANQGSEA. The CDR3 runs to 12 residues.

This chain uses TRBV21-1 with TRBJ1-1. TRBV21-1 is a recognized pseudogene. The CDR3 contains 16 residues. CDR3 bases: TGTGCCAGCAGCGAGCCCAAAAGGATCCGGAGCACTGAAGCTTTCTTT. Its protein product is CASSEPKRIRSTEAFF.

The chain recombines TRBV6-5 with TRBJ1-1; D remains ambiguous. Germline CDR1 MNHEY, CDR2 SVGAGI. The germline V and J ends were trimmed by 4 bases and 5 bases, with 11 bases remaining between them. CDR3 length: 13 amino acids. The CDR3 DNA reads as TGTGCCAGCAGTTGGGTAGACGGGACTGAAGCTTTCTTT. This translates into CASSWVDGTEAFF.